Listed below are T cell receptor beta chains from one sample, sequenced in a study of technical replicates of blood from a few donors. Sequencing was performed with immunoSEQ multiplex PCR; in TCRdb, only in-frame clones are kept and a portion is missing. Among 64,000 or so clones listed, more than 75% were seen once. The sample comprised PBMCs. Receptors were obtained from a human donor in good health. Some clones in this sample may be carry-over from other donors' samples. Each CDR3 is given with its conserved first and last residue.

cdr3_length: 15; v_call: TRBV7-2; cdr3_aa: CASSPTIQNTGELFF
cdr3_length: 12; v_call: TRBV7-8; cdr3_aa: CATRGRGTEAFF
cdr3_length: 15; v_call: TRBV4-1; cdr3_aa: CASSRARTARTEAFF
cdr3_length: 14; v_call: TRBV19; cdr3_aa: CASTRDRGVPGYTF
cdr3_length: 14; v_call: TRBV2; cdr3_aa: CATGRQLLDVSYTF
cdr3_length: 13; v_call: TRBV4-3; cdr3_aa: CASSQDRGSEQYF
cdr3_length: 13; v_call: TRBV10-3; cdr3_aa: CAIAGRGNTEAFF
cdr3_length: 12; v_call: TRBV29-1; cdr3_aa: CSVYRGGETQYF
cdr3_length: 17; v_call: TRBV19; cdr3_aa: CASSTPPLQGLTDTQYF
cdr3_length: 14; v_call: TRBV4-1; cdr3_aa: CASSRDRFSYEQYF
cdr3_length: 16; v_call: TRBV5-1; cdr3_aa: CASSPLDGRALTEQFF
cdr3_length: 15; v_call: TRBV2; cdr3_aa: CARPKTAQSTYEQYF
cdr3_length: 14; v_call: TRBV7-6; cdr3_aa: CASSTSEVWNEQFF
cdr3_length: 15; v_call: TRBV27; cdr3_aa: CASSWAGAVNTEAFF
cdr3_length: 15; v_call: TRBV6-5; cdr3_aa: CASSYPRAGVYEQYF
cdr3_length: 13; v_call: TRBV7-6; cdr3_aa: CASSLAVDRELFF
cdr3_length: 16; v_call: TRBV6-6; cdr3_aa: CASSSGTRLGANVLTF
cdr3_length: 15; v_call: TRBV5-1; cdr3_aa: CASSPRGGSEETQYF
cdr3_length: 14; v_call: TRBV19; cdr3_aa: CASSIRGFAGELFF
cdr3_length: 13; v_call: TRBV5-1; cdr3_aa: CASREGGNTEAFF
cdr3_length: 13; v_call: TRBV2; cdr3_aa: CASEKGDTDTQYF
cdr3_length: 22; v_call: TRBV4-3; cdr3_aa: CASSHEIHRDRVREPGTDTQYF
cdr3_length: 15; v_call: TRBV6-6; cdr3_aa: CASSYGWEGRETQYF
cdr3_length: 15; v_call: TRBV4-3; cdr3_aa: CASSPSGGRTYEQYF
cdr3_length: 14; v_call: TRBV19; cdr3_aa: CASLTTRGARGYTF
cdr3_length: 13; v_call: TRBV6-5; cdr3_aa: CASSPPGVNEQFF
cdr3_length: 15; v_call: TRBV15; cdr3_aa: CATSSDRVGNQPQHF
cdr3_length: 15; v_call: TRBV14; cdr3_aa: CASSQFAHPLDTQYF
cdr3_length: 15; v_call: TRBV14; cdr3_aa: CASSQGGTAGETQYF
cdr3_length: 16; v_call: TRBV18; cdr3_aa: CASSPPGAGRNQPQHF
cdr3_length: 16; v_call: TRBV7-9; cdr3_aa: CASSSTPGTSYNEQFF
cdr3_length: 17; v_call: TRBV7-9; cdr3_aa: CASSLGLTSGRLDEQFF
cdr3_length: 18; v_call: TRBV19; cdr3_aa: CASSIGVRLAGGTGELFF
cdr3_length: 15; v_call: TRBV7-2; cdr3_aa: CASSQPGADTGELFF
cdr3_length: 13; v_call: TRBV6-1; cdr3_aa: CASSDAATGIAFF
cdr3_length: 13; v_call: TRBV2; cdr3_aa: CASKAVFRYEQYF
cdr3_length: 15; v_call: TRBV7-9; cdr3_aa: CASSLGAGNNQPQHF
cdr3_length: 14; v_call: TRBV10-3; cdr3_aa: CAISEGAPTDTQYF
cdr3_length: 15; v_call: TRBV2; cdr3_aa: CASSAGRGPGNTIYF
cdr3_length: 15; v_call: TRBV11-2; cdr3_aa: CASSPLWGGTGELFF
cdr3_length: 15; v_call: TRBV6-1; cdr3_aa: CASSVRTSNTGELFF
cdr3_length: 14; v_call: TRBV10-3; cdr3_aa: CAIISQREHYEQYF
cdr3_length: 12; v_call: TRBV7-9; cdr3_aa: CASSMDRVGYTF